This T cell receptor beta chain was recorded in a study of human T cells and chemical hapten exposure. Overall study context: TCR yield per sample varied, mainly due to pooled library volumes.

Specified time point: patch test 1, 2 weeks after DPC sensitization. Documented treatment: therapeutic diphenylcyclopropenone sensitization with weekly scalp DPC. Unfractionated whole blood was the source from which total RNA was extracted. V trimming: 5 bases; J trimming: 4 bases; junction bases outside the gene matches: 8. The length of the CDR3 is 15 residues. Looked up from germline, CDR1 is LGHNA and CDR2 is YSLEER. TCRdb fed the RACE reads into MiXCR, producing one record per CDR3 protein. The sample lists around 340,000 distinct CDR3 sequences, under 9% seen once, with roughly 7.9% in the top ten.

Sequenced here: whole blood, sampled in connection with sensitization to the hapten diphenylcyclopropenone (DPC). The gene calls are TRBV4-3 and TRBJ1-3, with 7 nucleotides matching TRBD1. The receptor's source is a woman in her late teens or twenties with alopecia areata. Some clones in this sample may be carry-over from other donors' samples. The CDR3 loop reads CASSAGTAAGNTIYF. As DNA, the CDR3 is TGCGCCAGCAGCGCCGGGACAGCGGCCGGAAACACCATATATTTT.